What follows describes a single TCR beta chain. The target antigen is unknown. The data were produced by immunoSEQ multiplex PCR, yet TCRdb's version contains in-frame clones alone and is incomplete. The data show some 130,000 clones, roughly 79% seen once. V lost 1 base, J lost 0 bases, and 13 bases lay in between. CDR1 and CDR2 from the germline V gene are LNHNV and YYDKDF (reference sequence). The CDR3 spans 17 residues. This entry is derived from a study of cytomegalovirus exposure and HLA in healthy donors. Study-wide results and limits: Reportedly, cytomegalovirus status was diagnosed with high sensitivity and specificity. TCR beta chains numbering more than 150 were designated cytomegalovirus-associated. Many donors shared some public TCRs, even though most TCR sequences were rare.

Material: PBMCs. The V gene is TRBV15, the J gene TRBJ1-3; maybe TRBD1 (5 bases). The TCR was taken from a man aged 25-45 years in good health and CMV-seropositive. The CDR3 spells CATSRVIGGSSGNTIYF. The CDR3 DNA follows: TGTGCCACCAGCAGAGTCATTGGGGGGTCCTCTGGAAACACCATATATTTT.